Each of the 6 T cell receptor beta chains below was sequenced from the same sample in a study of T cell responses to AZD1222 COVID-19 vaccine. Measured with immunoSEQ multiplex PCR; TCRdb has only the in-frame clones, and not every one. Found here are 95,000 to 150,000 clones, roughly 84% of them singletons; the top ten hold around 6.2%. The sample was peripheral blood, taken on day 0 of AZD1222 vaccination. The receptor set was obtained from an adult in good health.

The chain recombines TRBV6-5 with TRBJ1-4, with 12 bases aligning to TRBD1. With 2 bases clipped from V and 7 bases from J, the junction kept 2 bases outside the gene matches. This CDR3 comprises 15 residues. Per germline, CDR1 MNHEY and CDR2 SVGAGI. DNA for the CDR3: TGTGCCAGCAGTTACCAGGGACAGGGGGCTGAAAAACTGTTTTTT. Its protein is CASSYQGQGAEKLFF.

This chain connects TRBV6-6 to TRBJ1-1; 7 bases fit TRBD1. V gave up 5 bases and J gave up 1 base; unmatched junction bases: 4. Germline loops: CDR1 MNHNY, CDR2 SVGAGI (reference sequence). The CDR3 loop spans 14 amino acids. The CDR3 sequence: CASSAGQTNTEAFF. CDR3 nucleotides: TGTGCCAGCAGTGCGGGACAGACGAACACTGAAGCTTTCTTT.

This chain joins TRBV13 and TRBJ1-1; 10 bases agree with TRBD1. This CDR3 comprises 15 residues. V was clipped by 3 bases and J by 5 bases; unmatched bases: 6. From germline, CDR1 is PRHDT and CDR2 FYEKMQ (reference sequence). CDR3 loop: CASSLLRDRGTEAFF. The CDR3 DNA follows: TGTGCCAGCAGCTTGCTCCGGGACAGGGGTACTGAAGCTTTCTTT.

The rearrangement links TRBV11-2 to TRBJ2-7; possibly TRBD1 or TRBD2 for D (6 bases each). The length of the CDR3 is 12 residues. Germline V gene lookup returns CDR1 SGHAT and CDR2 FQNNGV. Trimming took off 3 bases at V and 6 bases at J, with 9 bases between the two ends. The CDR3 here is CASSFGGGEQYF. The CDR3 DNA sequence: TGTGCCAGCAGCTTCGGGGGCGGCGAGCAGTACTTC.

The genes are TRBV2 and TRBJ1-2; the D gene is possibly TRBD1 (6 bases). The CDR3 consists of 14 residues. With 7 bases removed from V and 8 bases from J, the gap between germline ends came to 20 bases. Germline lookup yields CDR1 SNHLY and CDR2 FYNNEI. The CDR3 region is CASTGSGGGGGYTF. CDR3 bases: TGTGCCAGCACGGGGTCGGGGGGCGGTGGCGGCTACACCTTC.

Only one count was recorded for this clone. The chain joins TRBV5-4 to TRBJ1-6; TRBD1 is a possible D gene (5 bases). This CDR3 spans 13 amino acids. The germline gives CDR1 SGHNT, CDR2 YYREEE (reference sequence). V dropped 4 bases and J dropped 8 bases, with 10 bases sitting between them. The CDR3 sequence is CASSRDVDSPLHF. The CDR3 DNA sequence: TGTGCCAGCAGCCGGGACGTGGATTCACCCCTCCACTTT. Full variable domain (rest looked up from reference TRBV5-4 and TRBJ1-6): ETGVTQSPTHLIKTRGQQVTLRCSSQSGHNTVSWYQQALGQGPQFIFQYYREEENGRGNFPPRFSGLQFPNYSSELNVNALELDDSALYLCASSRDVDSPLHFGNGTRLTVT.